This TCR beta chain was sequenced during a study of monozygotic twins with inflammatory bowel disease. Unsorted whole blood yielded the total RNA, with T cells left unselected. After re-calling the 5' RACE reads, TCRdb lists one entry per CDR3 protein, DNA absent. This sample's table reports approximately 400,000 distinct CDR3 sequences. The germline CDR1 and CDR2 sequences are LGHNA and YSLEER. CDR3 size: 16 residues. This chain uses TRBV4-3 with TRBJ2-7; TCRdb's D gene call, TRBD1, goes unchecked for lack of DNA. Sample: blood. The clonotype was recovered from a human donor with ulcerative colitis or Crohn's disease, or a healthy co-twin of an affected twin (not recorded which). This CDR3 reads CASSQMGPDLSYEQYF.